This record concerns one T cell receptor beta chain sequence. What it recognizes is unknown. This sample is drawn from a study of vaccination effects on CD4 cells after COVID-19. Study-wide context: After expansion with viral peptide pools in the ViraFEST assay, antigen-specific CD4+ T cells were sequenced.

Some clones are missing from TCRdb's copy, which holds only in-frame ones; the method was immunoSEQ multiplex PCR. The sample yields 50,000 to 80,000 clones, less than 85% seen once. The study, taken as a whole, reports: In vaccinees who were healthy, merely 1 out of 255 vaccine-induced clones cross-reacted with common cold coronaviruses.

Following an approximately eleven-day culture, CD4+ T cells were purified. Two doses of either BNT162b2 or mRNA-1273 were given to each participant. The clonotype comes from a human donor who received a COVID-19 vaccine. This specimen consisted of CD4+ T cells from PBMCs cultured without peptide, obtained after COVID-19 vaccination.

CDR3 sequence (DNA): TGTGCCAGCAGCCCTCCGGGCCGTCATCTGGCAGAGACCCAGTACTTC. Translated, it gives CASSPPGRHLAETQYF. The chain uses TRBV9 and TRBJ2-5; D unresolved. The CDR3 sequence is 16 residues long. V was trimmed by 4 bases and J by 4 bases, leaving 20 bases between them. Per the germline V gene, CDR1 is SGDLS and CDR2 is YYNGEE.